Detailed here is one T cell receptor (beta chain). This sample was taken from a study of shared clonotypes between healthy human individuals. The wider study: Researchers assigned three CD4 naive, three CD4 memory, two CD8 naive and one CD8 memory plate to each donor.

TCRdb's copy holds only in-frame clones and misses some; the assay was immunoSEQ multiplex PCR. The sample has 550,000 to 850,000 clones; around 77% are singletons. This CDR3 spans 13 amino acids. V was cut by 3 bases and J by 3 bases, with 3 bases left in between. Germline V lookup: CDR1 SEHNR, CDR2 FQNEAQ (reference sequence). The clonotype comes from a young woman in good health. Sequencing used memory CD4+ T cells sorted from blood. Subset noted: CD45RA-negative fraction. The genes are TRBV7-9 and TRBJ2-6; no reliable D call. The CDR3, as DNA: TGTGCCAGCAGCTTCCGTGGGGCCAACGTCCTGACTTTC. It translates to CASSFRGANVLTF.